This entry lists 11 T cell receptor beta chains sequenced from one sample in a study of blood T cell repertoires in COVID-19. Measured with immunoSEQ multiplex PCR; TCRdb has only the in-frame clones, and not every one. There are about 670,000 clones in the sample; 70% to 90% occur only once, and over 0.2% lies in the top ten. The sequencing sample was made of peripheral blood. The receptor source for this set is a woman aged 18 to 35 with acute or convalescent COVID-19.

CDR3 nucleotides: TGCGCCAGCAGCCAAACAGGGGGCGTCTATGGCTACACCTTC. Translation gives CASSQTGGVYGYTF. V gene TRBV4-1 combines with J gene TRBJ1-2; 9 bases match TRBD1. The CDR3 is 14 amino acids. J gave up 4 bases and V 2 bases, and 2 bases lay outside the gene matches. From germline, CDR1 is MGHRA and CDR2 YSYEKL.

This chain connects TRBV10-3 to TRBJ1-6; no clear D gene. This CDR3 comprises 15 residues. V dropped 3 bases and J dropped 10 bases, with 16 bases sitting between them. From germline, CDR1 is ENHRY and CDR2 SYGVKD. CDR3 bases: TGTGCCATCAGTGAATCGACCGGGATACAGTCACCCCTCCACTTT. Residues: CAISESTGIQSPLHF.

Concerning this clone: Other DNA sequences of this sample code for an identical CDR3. CDR3 coding DNA: TGTGCCAGCAGCCAAGATGTTCGGGAGCAGTACTTC. Translated: CASSQDVREQYF. The gene calls are TRBV3-1 (or the pseudogene TRBV3-2) and TRBJ2-7; no clear D gene. Trimming shortened V by 0 bases and J by 7 bases, and 7 bases separated the two germline ends. The CDR3 extends over 12 amino acids. CDR1 and CDR2 from the germline V gene are LGHDT and YNNKEL (reference sequence).

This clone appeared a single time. The CDR3 spells CASSQGGQGRIYGYTF. The CDR3 DNA is TGCGCCAGCAGCCAAGGGGGACAGGGGCGCATCTATGGCTACACCTTC. The V call is TRBV4-1, the J call TRBJ1-2; TRBD1 matches 10 bases. V lost 1 base and J lost 4; bases outside the gene matches: 6. The CDR3 extends over 16 amino acids. Germline V CDR1 and CDR2: MGHRA, YSYEKL.

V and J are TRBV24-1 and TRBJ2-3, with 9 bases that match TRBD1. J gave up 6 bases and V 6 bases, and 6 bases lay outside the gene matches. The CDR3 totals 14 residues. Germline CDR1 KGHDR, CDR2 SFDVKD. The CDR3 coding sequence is TGTGCCACCAGTAAGACAGGGACAGGGGATACGCAGTATTTT. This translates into CATSKTGTGDTQYF.

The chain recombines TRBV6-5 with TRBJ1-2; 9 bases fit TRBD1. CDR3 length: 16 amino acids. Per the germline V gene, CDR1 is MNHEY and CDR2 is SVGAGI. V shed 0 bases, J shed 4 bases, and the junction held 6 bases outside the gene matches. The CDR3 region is CASSYSEDRGTYGYTF. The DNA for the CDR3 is TGTGCCAGCAGTTACTCTGAGGACAGGGGAACCTATGGCTACACCTTC.

CDR3 amino acids: CASRELQGAGELFF. The CDR3 coding sequence is TGTGCCAGCAGAGAATTACAGGGAGCCGGGGAGCTGTTTTTT. The chain couples TRBV6-4 to TRBJ2-2; possibly TRBD1 for D (6 bases). CDR3 length equals 14 residues. V shed 6 bases and J shed 6 bases, with 14 bases lying between them. CDR1 and CDR2 from the germline V gene are MRHNA and SNTAGT.

The CDR3: CASRQLAGETYEQYF. The CDR3 DNA sequence: TGTGCCAGCAGGCAGCTAGCGGGGGAAACCTACGAGCAGTACTTC. The chain uses TRBV6-5 and TRBJ2-7; 10 bases are shared with TRBD2. V was pared by 6 bases and J by 2 bases, with 7 bases of the junction left unmatched. This CDR3 spans 15 amino acids. Germline values: CDR1 MNHEY, CDR2 SVGAGI.

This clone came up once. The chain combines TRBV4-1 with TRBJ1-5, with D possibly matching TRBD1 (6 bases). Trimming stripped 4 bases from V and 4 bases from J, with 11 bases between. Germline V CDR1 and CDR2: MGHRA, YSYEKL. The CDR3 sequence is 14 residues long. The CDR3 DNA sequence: TGCGCCAGCAGCCCCGAGGGGGATAATCAGCCCCAGCATTTT. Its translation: CASSPEGDNQPQHF.

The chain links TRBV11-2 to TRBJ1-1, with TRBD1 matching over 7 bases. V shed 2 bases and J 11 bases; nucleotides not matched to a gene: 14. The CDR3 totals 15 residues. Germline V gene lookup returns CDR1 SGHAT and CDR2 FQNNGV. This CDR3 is CASSLKPEGAPGAFF. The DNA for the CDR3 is TGTGCCAGCAGCTTAAAGCCGGAGGGGGCCCCGGGGGCTTTCTTT.

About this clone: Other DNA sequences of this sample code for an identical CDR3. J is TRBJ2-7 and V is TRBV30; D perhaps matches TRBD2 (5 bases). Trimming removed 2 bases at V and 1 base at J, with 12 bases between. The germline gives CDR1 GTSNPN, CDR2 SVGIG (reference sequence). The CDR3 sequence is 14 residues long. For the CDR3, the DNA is TGTGCCTGGAGTCGAGGACTGGGATCCTACGAGCAGTACTTC. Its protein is CAWSRGLGSYEQYF. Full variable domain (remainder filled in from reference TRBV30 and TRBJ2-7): SQTIHQWPATLVQPVGSPLSLECTVEGTSNPNLYWYRQAAGRGLQLLFYSVGIGQISSEVPQNLSASRPQDRQFILSSKKLLLSDSGFYLCAWSRGLGSYEQYFGPGTRLTVT.